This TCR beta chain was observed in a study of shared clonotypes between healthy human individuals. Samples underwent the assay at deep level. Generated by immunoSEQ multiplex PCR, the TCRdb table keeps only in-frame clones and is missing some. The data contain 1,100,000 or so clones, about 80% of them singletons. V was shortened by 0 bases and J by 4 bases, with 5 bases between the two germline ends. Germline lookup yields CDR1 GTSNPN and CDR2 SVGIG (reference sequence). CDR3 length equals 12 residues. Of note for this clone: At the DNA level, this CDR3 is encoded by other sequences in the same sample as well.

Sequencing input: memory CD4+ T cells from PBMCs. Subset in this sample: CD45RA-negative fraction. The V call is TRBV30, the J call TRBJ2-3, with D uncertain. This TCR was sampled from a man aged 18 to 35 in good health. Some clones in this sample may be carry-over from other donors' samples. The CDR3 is CAWSVRSDTQYF. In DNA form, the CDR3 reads TGTGCCTGGAGTGTTCGCTCAGATACGCAGTATTTT.